This T cell receptor beta chain was observed in a study of blood T cells in healthy people across ages. Study background: With template switching, about one barcoded beta molecule was captured per two T cells.

Study findings and constraints: Roughly linear age-related decline in beta diversity appeared, significant by age 40. Expanded clonotype shifts may have been confounded, as the donors had an unknown CMV status.

It was with a sample-barcoded 5' primer and a J-beta primer mix that a second PCR of about 6 to 12 cycles was run. Each sample yielded at least 3 million CDR3-containing paired-end reads. TCRdb re-analysed the 5' RACE reads in MiXCR, keeping a single row per CDR3 protein. This table has hundreds of thousands of distinct CDR3 sequences, roughly 43% appearing once. This clonotype has a handful of counts. Its antigen is unidentified. J lost 7 bases, V lost 4 bases, and 3 bases had no gene match. The CDR3 extends over 12 amino acids. Germline loops: CDR1 MNHNY, CDR2 SVGAGI (reference sequence). The chain employs TRBV6-6 and TRBJ2-7; 8 nucleotides align to TRBD2. The sequence was obtained from a man older than 75 in good health. Sequencing was performed on blood. The CDR3 protein is CASSSGTSEQYF. In DNA, the CDR3 is TGTGCCAGCAGTTCCGGGACTAGTGAGCAGTACTTC.